This T cell receptor (beta chain) stems from a study of cytomegalovirus exposure and HLA in healthy donors. Overall study: The approximately 110 validation repertoires used a platform that matched the one used for the 666 first-cohort repertoires, as a later analysis reported. Study results and limitations: With high specificity and sensitivity, the classifier reportedly diagnosed cytomegalovirus status.

This CDR3 region has 15 residues. CDR1 and CDR2 (germline): MNHNY, SVGAGI (reference sequence). V gave up 5 bases and J gave up 10 bases; unmatched junction bases: 13. Using immunoSEQ multiplex PCR, the repertoire was profiled, and TCRdb retains in-frame clones only, with some absent. The data contain 150,000 to 200,000 clones, about 89% of them singletons. The table lists this clone with a count of one. Its matching antigen is unknown. The study drew the donors from its approximately 120-subject validation cohort, separate from the approximately 700-subject first cohort. The sequence was obtained from a young man in good health and CMV-seropositive. The sequencing sample was made of PBMCs. The genes are TRBV6-6 and TRBJ2-1; 8 bases map to TRBD1. CDR3 sequence reads: CASSKIGQGGQEQFF. In DNA, the CDR3 is TGTGCCAGCAGTAAGATTGGACAGGGCGGTCAGGAGCAGTTCTTC.